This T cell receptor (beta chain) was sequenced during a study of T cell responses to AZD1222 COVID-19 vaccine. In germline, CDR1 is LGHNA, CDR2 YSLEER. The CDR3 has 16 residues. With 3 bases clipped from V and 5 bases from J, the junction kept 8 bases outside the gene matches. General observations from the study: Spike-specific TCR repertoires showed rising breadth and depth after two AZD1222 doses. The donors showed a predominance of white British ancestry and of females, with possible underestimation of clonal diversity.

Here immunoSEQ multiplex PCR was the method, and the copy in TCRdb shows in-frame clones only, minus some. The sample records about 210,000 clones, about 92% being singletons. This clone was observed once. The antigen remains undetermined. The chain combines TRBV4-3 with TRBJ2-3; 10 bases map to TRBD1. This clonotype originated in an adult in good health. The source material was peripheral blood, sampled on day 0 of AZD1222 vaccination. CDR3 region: CASSQVTGGAGDTQYF. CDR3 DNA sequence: TGCGCCAGCAGCCAGGTGACAGGGGGCGCAGGAGATACGCAGTATTTT.